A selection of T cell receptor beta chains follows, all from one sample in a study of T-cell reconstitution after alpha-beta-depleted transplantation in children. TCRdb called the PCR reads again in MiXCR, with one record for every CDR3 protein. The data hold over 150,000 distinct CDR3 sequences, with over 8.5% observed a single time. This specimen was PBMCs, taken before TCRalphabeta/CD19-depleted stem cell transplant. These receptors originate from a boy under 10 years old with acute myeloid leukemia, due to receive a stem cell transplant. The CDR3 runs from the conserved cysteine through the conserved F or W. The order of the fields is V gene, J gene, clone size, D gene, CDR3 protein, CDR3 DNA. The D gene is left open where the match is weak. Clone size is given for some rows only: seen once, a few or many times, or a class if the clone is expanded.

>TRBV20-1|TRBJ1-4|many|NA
CSVLAGVNEKLFF
TGCAGTGTCCTCGCAGGGGTTAATGAAAAACTGTTTTTT
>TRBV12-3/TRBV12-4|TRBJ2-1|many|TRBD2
CAIPLGSGAYNEQFF
TGTGCCATCCCTTTAGGAAGCGGGGCCTACAATGAGCAGTTCTTC
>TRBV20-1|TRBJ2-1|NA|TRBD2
CWPGLAGSNRSYNEQFF
TGCTGGCCGGGACTAGCGGGATCGAACCGCTCCTACAATGAGCAGTTCTTC
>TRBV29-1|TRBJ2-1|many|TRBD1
CSVDGGQGWNEQFF
TGCAGCGTTGATGGCGGACAGGGGTGGAATGAGCAGTTCTTC
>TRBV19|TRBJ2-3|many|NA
CASRTRLSTDTQYF
TGTGCCAGTAGAACCCGCCTTAGCACAGATACGCAGTATTTT
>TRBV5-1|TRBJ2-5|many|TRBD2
CASSLALSGGGFQETQYF
TGCGCCAGCAGCTTGGCCCTATCGGGAGGGGGATTTCAAGAGACCCAGTACTTC
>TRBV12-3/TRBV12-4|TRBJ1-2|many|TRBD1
CASSQAWDRGNYGYTF
TGTGCCAGCAGTCAAGCGTGGGACAGGGGGAACTATGGCTACACCTTC
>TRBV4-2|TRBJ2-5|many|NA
CASSQVRRVQETQYF
TGTGCCAGCAGCCAAGTACGAAGGGTTCAGGAGACCCAGTACTTC
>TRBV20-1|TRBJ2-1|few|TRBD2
CSATSGGTTYNEQFF
TGCAGTGCTACCTCGGGGGGGACTACATACAATGAGCAGTTCTTC
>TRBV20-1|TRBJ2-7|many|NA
CSASGTLSSYEQYF
TGCAGTGCTAGCGGGACCCTGAGTTCCTACGAGCAGTACTTC
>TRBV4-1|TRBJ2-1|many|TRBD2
CASSQAAGTSGRDEQFF
TGCGCCAGCAGCCAAGCTGCCGGGACTAGCGGGAGGGATGAGCAGTTCTTC
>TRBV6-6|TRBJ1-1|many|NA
CASSSLPLGAFF
TGTGCCAGCAGTTCACTCCCCCTTGGGGCTTTCTTT
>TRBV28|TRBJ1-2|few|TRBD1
CASSSNRDREGYTF
TGTGCCAGCAGTTCAAATCGGGACAGGGAGGGCTACACCTTC